This TCR beta chain is from a study of blood T cell repertoires in COVID-19. Clones were read by immunoSEQ multiplex PCR, and TCRdb kept only the in-frame ones, dropping some. The repertoire holds a few hundred thousand clones, with around 79% as singletons. V shed 8 bases and J 11 bases; nucleotides not matched to a gene: 11. CDR1 is MRHNA, CDR2 SNTAGT, per germline. This CDR3 has 13 residues. The source is an elderly woman with acute or convalescent COVID-19. The chain carries TRBV6-4 and TRBJ2-1; 8 nucleotides align to TRBD1. Sequenced material: peripheral blood. This CDR3 is CASRQGFMGQQFF. For the CDR3, the DNA is TGTGCCAGCCGACAGGGGTTTATGGGGCAGCAGTTCTTC.